The text below deals with one T cell receptor (beta chain). Its antigen is undetermined. This entry belongs to a study of cytomegalovirus exposure and HLA in healthy donors. Points from the study as a whole: Trimming of TCR beta V- and J-genes showed a link, identified in a later analysis, to a missense DCLRE1C variant.

Trimming removed 6 bases from V and 5 bases from J; junction bases left unmatched: 5. Germline-derived CDR1 and CDR2 are SGHAT and FQNNGV. The CDR3 has 14 amino acids. Both 60 Vbeta primers and 13 Jbeta primers went into the PCR. Sequenced by immunoSEQ multiplex PCR; TCRdb stores in-frame clones only, minus some. This table has about 62,000 clones, just under 75% appearing once. The sequenced sample was PBMCs. The V and J genes are TRBV11-2 and TRBJ2-5; 11 bases fit TRBD1. This receptor was taken from a woman younger than 45 in good health and CMV-seronegative. CDR3 sequence: CASRPDRGLETQYF. CDR3 sequence (DNA): TGTGCCAGCAGGCCGGACAGGGGGCTGGAGACCCAGTACTTC.